This T cell receptor beta chain derives from a study of CD8 T cells in Susac syndrome. Across the study: Intravenous immunoglobulin alone or corticosteroids were being given to patients with Susac syndrome at blood draw, unless they were therapy-naive.

The RNA input was roughly 0.45 to 1 ug, and it was reverse transcribed with random hexamers. A single record per CDR3 protein comes from TCRdb applying MiXCR to the immunoSEQ multiplex PCR reads. The sample includes about 180,000 distinct CDR3 sequences, around 94% of them seen just once. The receptor's source is a human donor with Susac syndrome. The specimen was CD4+ T cells from PBMCs.

The CDR3 is CAISEGQETQYF. In nucleotides, the CDR3 is TGTGCCATCAGTGAAGGCCAAGAGACCCAGTACTTC. The gene calls are TRBV10-3 and TRBJ2-5; D remains ambiguous. This CDR3 region has 12 residues. Germline lookup yields CDR1 ENHRY and CDR2 SYGVKD. Trimming left V 3 bases short and J 1 base short, with 3 bases between.